This T cell receptor beta chain is drawn from a study of cytomegalovirus exposure and HLA in healthy donors. Study observations and caveats: Published work reported that the classifier diagnosed cytomegalovirus status with high specificity and sensitivity. A few CMV-associated chains were confirmed in vitro to be specific for CMV antigens. The study labeled 150 to 200 TCR beta chains cytomegalovirus-associated.

On this clone: Its antigen remains unknown.

The 120-subject validation cohort, separate from the roughly 670-subject first cohort, included the donors. The V gene lost 4 bases and the J gene lost 6 bases, with 11 bases spanning the gap. Germline values: CDR1 SGHRS, CDR2 YFSETQ. The CDR3 is 13 amino acids. Only in-frame clones appear in the TCRdb table, and some are missing; sequencing was by immunoSEQ multiplex PCR. The sample holds fewer than 200,000 clones, roughly 86% seen once. This sequence joins TRBV5-1 and TRBJ2-1, with a weak D call TRBD2 (6 bases). The sequenced sample was PBMCs. This TCR came from a man aged 18 to 30 in good health and CMV-seropositive. The CDR3 region is CASSIGTANEQFF. Here the CDR3 DNA reads TGCGCCAGCAGCATCGGGACTGCCAATGAGCAGTTCTTC.